The 8 T cell receptor beta chains reported below all come from one sample, sequenced in a study of T-cell memory formation after mild COVID-19. TCRdb independently ran MiXCR on the 5' RACE reads; one entry per CDR3 protein. The table has about 100,000 distinct CDR3 sequences, around 10% seen once; the top ten hold roughly 40%. Material: PBMCs or a T cell subset sorted from them (not recorded which). The source of these receptors is a man in his late teens or twenties who had mild COVID-19 (a few samples of this study predate the infection). Cell type and time point are not known.

In this sample, this clonotype turned up many times. The gene calls are TRBV7-9 and TRBJ1-5; possibly TRBD1 for D (6 bases). Trimming shortened V by 5 bases and J by 4 bases, and 9 bases separated the two germline ends. From germline, CDR1 is SEHNR and CDR2 FQNEAQ (reference sequence). This CDR3 is built from 13 residues. The DNA for the CDR3 is TGTGCCAGCAGCCCGGACAGAAATCAGCCCCAGCATTTT. This sequence encodes CASSPDRNQPQHF.

In this sample, this clonotype turned up a few times. The chain recombines TRBV28 with TRBJ2-7; TRBD1 agrees at 8 bases. CDR3 length: 14 residues. The germline CDR1 and CDR2 sequences are MDHEN and SYDVKM. J lost 8 bases, V lost 5 bases, and 11 bases had no gene match. CDR3 loop: CASSKPSGQEQQYV. For the CDR3, the DNA is TGTGCCAGCAGTAAACCCTCGGGACAGGAGCAGCAGTACGTC.

This clonotype was recorded many times. V and J are TRBV7-9 and TRBJ2-3, with D possibly being TRBD2 (6 bases). The germline CDR1 and CDR2 sequences are SEHNR and FQNEAQ (reference sequence). V was clipped by 2 bases and J by 3 bases, with 15 bases between them. This CDR3 contains 16 residues. The CDR3 is CASSLLKQGGTDTQYF. The CDR3 bases are TGTGCCAGCAGCTTATTAAAGCAGGGAGGTACAGATACGCAGTATTTT.

This clonotype was detected a few times. The chain employs TRBV4-1 and TRBJ2-6; TRBD1 or TRBD2 may be the D gene (5 bases each). The V end lost 3 bases, the J end lost 2 bases, and 11 bases lay between the germline ends. CDR1 is MGHRA and CDR2 is YSYEKL in the germline V gene. The CDR3 sequence is 16 residues long. CDR3 protein: CASSQGVGAGANVLTF. The CDR3 DNA sequence: TGCGCCAGCAGCCAGGGAGTGGGGGCTGGGGCCAACGTCCTGACTTTC.

This clonotype showed up just a few times. The CDR3 sequence is CASNHSRSTQYF. The CDR3 bases are TGTGCCAGCAATCATTCACGGTCTACGCAGTATTTT. V is TRBV6-2 or TRBV6-3 and J is TRBJ2-3; no definite D call. This CDR3 region has 12 residues. Germline-derived CDR1 and CDR2 are MNHEY and SVGEGT. V was cut by 7 bases and J by 8 bases, with 13 bases left in between.

There are a few counts of this clonotype. This chain uses TRBV7-3 with TRBJ2-3; 10 nucleotides match TRBD1. The V segment lost 6 bases and the J segment 1 base; nucleotides outside the gene matches: 10. Looked up from germline, CDR1 is SGHTA and CDR2 is FQGTGA. The CDR3 covers 17 residues. The CDR3 region has the DNA TGTGCCAGCAGGACCGGGACAGGGGACCTCGGCACAGATACGCAGTATTTT. It specifies CASRTGTGDLGTDTQYF.

The rearrangement joins TRBV20-1 to TRBJ2-3, with D tentatively TRBD2 (6 bases). The CDR3 extends over 16 amino acids. The germline V and J ends were trimmed by 0 bases and 4 bases, with 17 bases remaining between them. CDR1 and CDR2 (germline): DFQATT, SNEGSKA (reference sequence). CDR3 protein: CSARDWGGDFPDTQYF. The CDR3 DNA is TGCAGTGCTAGAGATTGGGGCGGGGACTTCCCAGATACGCAGTATTTT.

With respect to this clonotype: At one end the junction does not follow the germline gene, possibly because of a read error. The chain recombines TRBV28 with TRBJ2-5; 8 nucleotides agree with TRBD2. The CDR3 is 11 amino acids. Per the germline V gene, CDR1 is MDHEN and CDR2 is SYDVKM. The CDR3 protein is CASSAPGGVWF. In DNA, the CDR3 is TGTGCCAGCAGTGCCCCCGGGGGGGTCTGGTTC.